Each of the 11 T cell receptor beta chains below was sequenced from the same sample in a study of T cell responses to AZD1222 COVID-19 vaccine. Profiling relied on immunoSEQ multiplex PCR, and the TCRdb table lists in-frame clones only, not all of them. The data contain about 180,000 clones, 85% to 90% of them singletons. Sequencing used peripheral blood, obtained on day 0 of AZD1222 vaccination. The receptors shown here come from an adult in good health.

The rearrangement links TRBV2 to TRBJ2-1; TRBD1 aligns across 11 bases. CDR1 and CDR2 (germline): SNHLY, FYNNEI. This CDR3 has 14 residues. V lost 7 bases to trimming and J lost 6 bases; unmatched junction nucleotides: 5. The CDR3: CASNPDRGPNEQFF. Written as DNA, the CDR3 is TGTGCCAGCAACCCGGACAGGGGGCCCAATGAGCAGTTCTTC.

J is TRBJ2-5 and V is TRBV3-1 (or the pseudogene TRBV3-2); 10 nucleotides match TRBD2. The germline V gene has CDR1 LGHDT and CDR2 YNNKEL (reference sequence). V shed 1 base, J shed 1 base, and the junction held 15 bases outside the gene matches. The CDR3 has 20 residues. CDR3 DNA: TGTGCCAGCAGCCAAGCCGGGACTAGCGCTCTACAGGGCCTCCAAGAGACCCAGTACTTC. Its protein is CASSQAGTSALQGLQETQYF.

J is TRBJ2-1 and V is TRBV28; D gene unclear. Germline V gene lookup returns CDR1 MDHEN and CDR2 SYDVKM. The CDR3 extends over 11 amino acids. Trimming took off 6 bases at V and 10 bases at J, with 10 bases between the two ends. Here the CDR3 DNA reads TGTGCCAGCAGGGGGAAGGGCGAGCAGTTCTTC. Its protein is CASRGKGEQFF.

The chain recombines TRBV27 with TRBJ1-1; 10 bases are a match to TRBD1. Trimming cost V 3 bases and J 5 bases; bases outside gene matches: 9. Germline V CDR1 and CDR2: MNHEY, SMNVEV (reference sequence). The CDR3 has 16 residues. CDR3 in amino acids: CASSFGTGAGRTEAFF. DNA for the CDR3: TGTGCCAGCAGTTTCGGGACAGGGGCCGGAAGGACTGAAGCTTTCTTT.

The chain uses TRBV7-6 and TRBJ2-1; 10 bases line up with TRBD2. The CDR3 is 16 residues long. Germline trimming cut 5 bases from V and 2 bases from J; bases unmatched to any gene: 6. Germline V gives CDR1 SGHVS, CDR2 FNYEAQ. CDR3 coding DNA: TGTGCCAGCAGCCCCAGCGGGGGGGTAACCTACAATGAGCAGTTCTTC. Protein product: CASSPSGGVTYNEQFF.

The V and J genes are TRBV19 and TRBJ2-7; D might be TRBD1 or TRBD2, each matching 5 bases. Trimming took off 6 bases at V and 0 bases at J, with 18 bases between the two ends. The length of the CDR3 is 16 residues. Germline assignment: CDR1 LNHDA and CDR2 SQIVND (reference sequence). Written as DNA, the CDR3 is TGTGCCAGTAGCCCTTGGGGGTTCATCAGCTCCTACGAGCAGTACTTC. Amino acids: CASSPWGFISSYEQYF.

This chain joins TRBV5-1 and TRBJ1-5; D unresolved. The CDR3 is 15 residues long. CDR1 and CDR2 from the germline V gene are SGHRS and YFSETQ. Trimming pared 1 base from V and 0 bases from J, leaving 8 bases between. CDR3 amino acids: CASSLSGDSNQPQHF. For the CDR3, the DNA is TGCGCCAGCAGCTTGTCCGGGGATAGCAATCAGCCCCAGCATTTT.

V gene TRBV18 combines with J gene TRBJ2-2; D remains unclear. This CDR3 comprises 14 residues. V gave up 2 bases and J gave up 0 bases, with 4 bases separating them. The V gene's germline CDR1 is KGHSH and CDR2 LQKENI. The CDR3 sequence is CASSPATNTGELFF. In DNA form, the CDR3 reads TGTGCCAGCTCACCAGCCACGAACACCGGGGAGCTGTTTTTT.

The chain recombines TRBV5-1 with TRBJ1-4; TRBD1 aligns across 10 bases. Unmatched junction bases numbered 9, after V lost 1 base and J lost 6 bases. CDR3 length equals 17 residues. Germline assignment: CDR1 SGHRS and CDR2 YFSETQ. This chain's CDR3 is CASSLLPRTGGDEKLFF. CDR3 DNA sequence: TGCGCCAGCAGCTTGCTTCCCCGGACAGGGGGGGATGAAAAACTGTTTTTT.

The chain joins TRBV6-5 to TRBJ2-3; TRBD1 might be the D (5 bases). Germline CDR1 MNHEY, CDR2 SVGAGI. The CDR3 has 15 residues. V lost 6 bases and J 3 bases, leaving 16 bases between the germline ends. CDR3 sequence (DNA): TGTGCCAGCAGCCCCCAGGGCTATCGGACAGATACGCAGTATTTT. Translation gives CASSPQGYRTDTQYF.

V usage is TRBV5-1 and J usage is TRBJ2-1; 8 nucleotides align to TRBD1. The V gene end was trimmed by 4 bases and the J gene end by 8 bases; junction bases not matched to a gene: 8. The germline CDR1 and CDR2 sequences are SGHRS and YFSETQ. CDR3 size: 14 residues. The CDR3 DNA follows: TGCGCCAGCAGCCCTGCGGCAGGGGGCGATGAGCAGTTCTTC. As protein: CASSPAAGGDEQFF.